The TCR beta chain described here comes from a study of molecular identifiers for immune sequencing clone quantification. Study at large: In replicates, RNA from roughly 20,000 or 100,000 naive CD8 cells was split five ways, four sequenced.

Looked up from germline, CDR1 is SGHVS and CDR2 is FQNEAQ. This CDR3 contains 13 residues. V shed 3 bases and J shed 2 bases, with 8 bases lying between them. This clonotype was found many times. Using its own MiXCR run on the PCR reads, TCRdb lists one record per CDR3 protein. The sample lists approximately 550,000 distinct CDR3 sequences, about 22% occurring once. Using a CD8+CD4-CCR7+CD45RA+ phenotype, naive CD8 T cells were sorted. The rearrangement links TRBV7-8 to TRBJ2-7; D gene unclear. The sequenced sample was naive CD8+ T cells from blood, with Jurkat cell RNA spiked in. Subset indicated: FACS-sorted CD8+CD4-CCR7+CD45RA+ naive T cells. This receptor was obtained from a human donor in good health. Some libraries in this study had Jurkat cell RNA spiked in. The CDR3 nucleotides read TGTGCCAGCAGCTTTGGCAGCGCCTACGAGCAGTACTTC. Protein product: CASSFGSAYEQYF.